This T cell receptor (beta chain) was retrieved from a study of blood T cell repertoires in COVID-19. The V end was cut by 1 base, the J end by 5 bases, with 7 bases between. The CDR3 spans 12 residues. Germline V gene sequence: CDR1 SGDLS, CDR2 YYNGEE. Source study methods: Reference gene primer amplification gave estimated nucleated cell counts. TCRdb's copy holds only in-frame clones and misses some; the assay was immunoSEQ multiplex PCR. V and J calls and clone size are given by that table; D and trimming were obtained from the DNA. The sample shows 150,000 or so clones, approximately 92% of them seen only once.

The sequencing sample was made of peripheral blood. The rearrangement uses TRBV9 and TRBJ2-7; the D gene is possibly TRBD2 (5 bases). The origin of this receptor is a man aged 18 to 29 with COVID-19, enrolled during active disease. CDR3 sequence reads: CASSVRENEQYF. The CDR3 bases are TGTGCCAGCAGCGTAAGGGAGAACGAGCAGTACTTC.